The 4 T cell receptor beta chains reported below all come from one sample, sequenced in a study of blood T cell repertoires in COVID-19. Clones were sequenced by immunoSEQ multiplex PCR, and TCRdb holds only the in-frame ones, with some missing. The repertoire holds some 280,000 clones, with 89% as singletons. The sequenced sample was peripheral blood. Receptors originate from a woman aged 40 to 55 who had recovered from COVID-19.

The rearrangement links TRBV11-2 to TRBJ1-4; 7 nucleotides match TRBD1. Germline trimming cut 4 bases from V and 8 bases from J; bases unmatched to any gene: 7. Germline V gene sequence: CDR1 SGHAT, CDR2 FQNNGV. This CDR3 region has 14 residues. This chain's CDR3 is CASSWDSHPEKLFF. The CDR3 bases are TGTGCCAGCAGCTGGGACAGTCATCCAGAAAAACTGTTTTTT.

The rearrangement uses TRBV5-5 and TRBJ1-4; the D gene is possibly TRBD1 (6 bases). The CDR3 totals 12 residues. The germline gives CDR1 SGHKS, CDR2 YYEKEE (reference sequence). The V end lost 6 bases, the J end lost 11 bases, and 14 bases lay between the germline ends. The CDR3 DNA is TGTGCCAGCAAAGACAGGTCGGGGAAACTGTTTTTT. Amino acid sequence: CASKDRSGKLFF.

The V gene is TRBV7-3, the J gene TRBJ2-1; TRBD1 agrees at 9 bases. Trimming removed 4 bases from V and 7 bases from J; junction bases left unmatched: 11. Germline V gene sequence: CDR1 SGHTA, CDR2 FQGTGA. The CDR3 is 16 amino acids. CDR3 nucleotide sequence: TGTGCCAGCAGCTCCCAGGCCGGGACAGGGTGGAATGAGCAGTTCTTC. This sequence encodes CASSSQAGTGWNEQFF.

V is TRBV30 and J is TRBJ1-5; TRBD1 aligns across 8 bases. The CDR3 consists of 14 residues. Germline V gives CDR1 GTSNPN, CDR2 SVGIG (reference sequence). Trimming removed 2 bases from V and 7 bases from J; junction bases left unmatched: 7. The CDR3 DNA reads as TGTGCCTGGAGTCCCGGACAGGGCGACCAGCCCCAGCATTTT. Its translation: CAWSPGQGDQPQHF.